This T cell receptor beta chain comes out of a study of control samples from healthy donors and cancer patients. Repertoires were generated with immunoSEQ multiplex PCR, while TCRdb's copy carries only in-frame clones and drops some. The sample has 100,000 to 150,000 clones, 87% seen once. Sequenced: blood. This TCR was recovered from a young man in good health.

The CDR3 sequence: CASSLGQYTYEQYF. The CDR3, as DNA: TGTGCCAGCAGCCTCGGACAGTATACCTACGAGCAGTACTTC. The chain combines TRBV7-9 with TRBJ2-7, with D maybe TRBD1 (6 bases). Per the germline V gene, CDR1 is SEHNR and CDR2 is FQNEAQ (reference sequence). V was cut by 5 bases and J by 2 bases, with 13 bases left in between. This CDR3 contains 14 residues.